This TCR beta chain was obtained from a study of Graves' ophthalmopathy and Graves' hyperthyroidism. Overall study results and limits: Classification of ophthalmopathy versus stable hyperthyroidism by a 13-signature model yielded about 90% sensitivity and approximately 79% specificity. Blood was where most expanded thyroid clonotypes above 0.001 frequency also turned up.

This clonotype has a handful of counts. Its antigen is unknown. Germline V gene data show CDR1 as SGHRS and CDR2 as YFSETQ. J gave up 2 bases and V 1 base, and 3 bases lay outside the gene matches. The CDR3 is made up of 14 amino acids. Investigators amplified TCR beta CDR3 regions from RNA transcripts. HTBI primers were employed in first-round RT-PCR, then a second-round multiplex PCR followed. One entry per CDR3 protein results from TCRdb running MiXCR on the multiplex PCR reads. Of about 400,000 distinct CDR3 sequences detected, around 16% appear once; the ten largest clones hold 1.6%. Other autoimmune diseases, uncontrolled infections, pregnancy or lactation excluded patients from enrollment. What supplied the PBMCs was 10 ml of fresh peripheral blood.

Sequencing was carried out using peripheral blood. This receptor was obtained from a woman aged 18 to 35 with Graves' ophthalmopathy. This chain uses TRBV5-1 with TRBJ2-7, with 7 positions matching TRBD2. DNA of the CDR3: TGCGCCAGCAGCTTGTTCGCGGGGGCCTACGAGCAGTACTTC. The encoded protein is CASSLFAGAYEQYF.